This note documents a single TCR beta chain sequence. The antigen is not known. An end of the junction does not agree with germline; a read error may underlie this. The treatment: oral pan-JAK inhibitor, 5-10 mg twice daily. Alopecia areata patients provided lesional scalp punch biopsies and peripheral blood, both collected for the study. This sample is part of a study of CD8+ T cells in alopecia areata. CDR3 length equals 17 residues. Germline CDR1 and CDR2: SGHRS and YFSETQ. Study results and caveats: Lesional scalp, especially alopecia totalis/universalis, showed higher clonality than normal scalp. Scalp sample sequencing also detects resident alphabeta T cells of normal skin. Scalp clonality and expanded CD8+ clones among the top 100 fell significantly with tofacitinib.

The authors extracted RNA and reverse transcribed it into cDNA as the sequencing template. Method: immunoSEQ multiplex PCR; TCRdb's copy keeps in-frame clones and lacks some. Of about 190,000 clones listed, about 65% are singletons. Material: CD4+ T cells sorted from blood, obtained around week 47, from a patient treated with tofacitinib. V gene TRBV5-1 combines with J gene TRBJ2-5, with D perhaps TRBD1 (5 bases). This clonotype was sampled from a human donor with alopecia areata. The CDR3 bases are TGCGCCAACAGCTTGGCCCAACTCGACAGCCCGCTAGAGACCCAGTACTTC. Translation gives CANSLAQLDSPLETQYF. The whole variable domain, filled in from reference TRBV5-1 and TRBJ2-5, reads KAGVTQTPRYLIKTRGQQVTLSCSPISGHRSVSWYQQTPGQGLQFLFEYFSETQRNKGNFPGRFSGRQFSNSRSEMNVSTLELGDSALYLCANSLAQLDSPLETQYFGPGTRLLVL.